The 2 T cell receptor beta chains in this list originate from one sample, sequenced in a study of shared clonotypes between healthy human individuals. Profiled with immunoSEQ multiplex PCR; TCRdb holds only in-frame clones, not every one. The sample carries 520,000 or so clones, 79% recorded once. The specimen was PBMCs. Receptors originate from a woman aged 40-49 years in good health. Some clones in this sample may be carry-over from other donors' samples.

This chain links TRBV10-1 with TRBJ2-5; D remains ambiguous. There are 12 residues in the CDR3. Per the germline V gene, CDR1 is WNHNN and CDR2 is SYGVQD (reference sequence). Trimming left V 10 bases short and J 1 base short, with 10 bases between. This CDR3 is CATPPVQETQYF. For the CDR3, the DNA is TGCGCCACCCCGCCGGTCCAAGAGACCCAGTACTTC.

The chain carries TRBV7-2 and TRBJ2-1, with a possible D match to TRBD2 (6 bases). The CDR3 consists of 16 residues. The ends were cut back, 0 bases at V and 2 bases at J, with 11 bases in the middle. Germline-derived CDR1 and CDR2 are SGHTA and FQGNSA. CDR3 amino acids: CASSLAGSGTYNEQFF. CDR3 nucleotides: TGTGCCAGCAGCTTAGCAGGTAGCGGAACCTACAATGAGCAGTTCTTC. Full variable domain (rest looked up from reference TRBV7-2 and TRBJ2-1): GAGVSQSPSNKVTEKGKDVELRCDPISGHTALYWYRQSLGQGLEFLIYFQGNSAPDKSGLPSDRFSAERTGGSVSTLTIQRTQQEDSAVYLCASSLAGSGTYNEQFFGPGTRLTVL.